The 3 T cell receptor beta chains presented below share a single source sample, sequenced in a study of blood T cell repertoires in COVID-19. This table comes from immunoSEQ multiplex PCR, and its TCRdb copy is limited to in-frame clones, with some not included. The sample consists of a few hundred thousand clones, more than 85% of them appearing once. Sequences were obtained from PBMCs or T cells enriched from blood (not recorded which). Every receptor here comes from a woman aged 40 to 50 who had been exposed to COVID-19.

This clone appeared once. The rearrangement joins TRBV5-1 to TRBJ2-6; unclear D gene. Germline CDR1 SGHRS, CDR2 YFSETQ. The CDR3 has 15 residues. V was clipped by 4 bases and J by 0 bases, with 8 bases between them. CDR3 sequence reads: CASSPGGSGANVLTF. CDR3 in DNA: TGCGCCAGCAGCCCGGGTGGCTCTGGGGCCAACGTCCTGACTTTC.

This clone was picked up one time. V is TRBV14 and J is TRBJ2-2; 12 bases fit TRBD2. CDR3 length equals 17 residues. CDR1 and CDR2 (germline): SGHDN, FVKESK. Unmatched junction bases numbered 11, after V lost 5 bases and J lost 7 bases. The CDR3, as DNA: TGTGCCAGCAGCGAGAGGTTTACGGGACTAGCGGGCGGGGAGCTGTTTTTT. Translation: CASSERFTGLAGGELFF.

The chain carries TRBV12-5 and TRBJ1-1; 8 bases fit TRBD1. CDR1 and CDR2 from the germline V gene are LGHNT and FRNRAP. This CDR3 has 15 residues. V was pared by 2 bases and J by 4 bases, with 6 bases of the junction left unmatched. The CDR3 region is CASGLILQGGTEAFF. The DNA of the CDR3 is TGTGCTAGTGGTTTGATTTTACAGGGGGGCACTGAAGCTTTCTTT.